This T cell receptor beta chain appears in the sequencing data of a study of blood T cells in healthy people across ages. Next came a second PCR, run for about 7 to 12 cycles, which used a sample-barcoded 5' primer along with a J-beta primer mix. TCRdb ran MiXCR on the 5' RACE reads and lists one entry per CDR3 protein. The table lists 800,000 to 900,000 distinct CDR3 sequences, about 59% of them singletons. Germline CDR1 is MGHDK and CDR2 is SYGVNS. V lost 7 bases and J lost 7; bases outside the gene matches: 4. There are 13 residues in the CDR3. Study findings and constraints: Strong correlation existed between TCR beta diversity and naive T cell percentage.

This clonotype was observed a handful of times. Its specificity is not known. The source is a man aged 30-40 years in good health. Sample: blood. This rearrangement joins TRBV25-1 to TRBJ1-6, with 7 bases aligning to TRBD1. The CDR3 DNA follows: TGTGCCAGCAAAGGGACAGCAAATTCACCCCTCCACTTT. Protein sequence: CASKGTANSPLHF.